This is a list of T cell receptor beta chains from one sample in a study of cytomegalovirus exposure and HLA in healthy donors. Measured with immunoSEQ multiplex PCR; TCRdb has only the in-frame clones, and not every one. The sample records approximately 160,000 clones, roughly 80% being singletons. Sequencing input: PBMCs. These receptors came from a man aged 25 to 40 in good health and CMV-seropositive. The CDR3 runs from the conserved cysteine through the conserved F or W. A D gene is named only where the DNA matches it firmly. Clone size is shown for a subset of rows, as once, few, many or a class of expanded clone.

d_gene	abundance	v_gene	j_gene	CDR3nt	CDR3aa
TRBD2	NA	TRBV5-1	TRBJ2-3	TGCGCCAGCAGCCCCGGGACTAGCGGGAGCGGCACAGATACGCAGTATTTT	CASSPGTSGSGTDTQYF
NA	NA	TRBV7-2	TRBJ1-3	TGTGCCAGCAGCGAGCGGTCGCAAGCTGGAAACACCATATATTTT	CASSERSQAGNTIYF
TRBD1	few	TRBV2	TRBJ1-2	TGTGCCAGCAGCTTCCGGGACAGGTTACGCTACACCTTC	CASSFRDRLRYTF
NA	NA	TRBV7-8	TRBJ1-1	TGTGCCAGCAGCTTATGGGGGGGTGGTGACACTGAAGCTTTCTTT	CASSLWGGGDTEAFF
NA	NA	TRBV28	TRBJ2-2	TGTGCCAGCAGTGTATACAGGAACACCGGGGAGCTGTTTTTT	CASSVYRNTGELFF
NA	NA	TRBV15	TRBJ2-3	TGTGCCACCAGCAGAGATATGAGAGGGGATACGCAGTATTTT	CATSRDMRGDTQYF
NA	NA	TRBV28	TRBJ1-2	TGTGCCAGCCAGGAGGAGGAAGGGGGCTACACCTTC	CASQEEEGGYTF
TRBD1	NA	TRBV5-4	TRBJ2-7	TGTGCCAGCAGCTTAGCCCCGGGACAGGCCCGAGAGCAGTACTTC	CASSLAPGQAREQYF
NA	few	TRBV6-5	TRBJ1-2	TGTGCCAGCAGTTCAGGGGACCTTAACTATGGCTACACCTTC	CASSSGDLNYGYTF
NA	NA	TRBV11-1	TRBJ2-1	TGTGCCAGCAGCTTGCAGGAAGCCAATGAGCAGTTCTTC	CASSLQEANEQFF
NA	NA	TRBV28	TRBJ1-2	TGTGCCAGCAGTTCCCACCAGAATTATGGCTACACCTTC	CASSSHQNYGYTF
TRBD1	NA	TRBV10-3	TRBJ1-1	TGTGCCATCAGAGACGGGACAGGTCGACGGGACACTGAAGCTTTCTTT	CAIRDGTGRRDTEAFF
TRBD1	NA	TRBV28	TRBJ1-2	TGTGCCAGCAGTTTCCAACAGGGGGTCGATGGCTACACCTTC	CASSFQQGVDGYTF
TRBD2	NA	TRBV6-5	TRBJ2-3	TGTGCCAGCAGTTACGGGGCGGGGGGGGCAGATACGCAGTATTTT	CASSYGAGGADTQYF
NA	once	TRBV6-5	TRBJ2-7	TGTGCCAGCAGTTACTCGCCACAGGCTGACTCCTACGAGCAGTACTTC	CASSYSPQADSYEQYF
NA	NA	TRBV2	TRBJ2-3	TGTGCCAGCAGAGTCCGGGACTCAGGCACAGATACGCAGTATTTT	CASRVRDSGTDTQYF
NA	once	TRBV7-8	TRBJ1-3	TGTGCCAGCAGCTCCACGACAGGTCCGGGAAACACCATATATTTT	CASSSTTGPGNTIYF
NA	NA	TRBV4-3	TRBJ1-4	TGCGCCAGCAGCCCAACCGGACAGCGAGGCGAAAAACTGTTTTTT	CASSPTGQRGEKLFF
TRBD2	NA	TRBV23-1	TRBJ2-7	TGCGCCAGCAGTCAACCCCACCAGACTAGCGGGTACTCCTACGAGCAGTACTTC	CASSQPHQTSGYSYEQYF
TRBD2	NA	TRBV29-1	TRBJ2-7	TGCAGCGCAAGGGCCGGGGGGGAGGGCGAGCAGTACTTC	CSARAGGEGEQYF
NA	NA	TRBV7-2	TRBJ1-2	TGTGCCAGCAGCTTAGGGTCCGTGGGGGGCTATGGCTACACCTTC	CASSLGSVGGYGYTF
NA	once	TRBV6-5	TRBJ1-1	TGTGCCAGCAGCCGACTGGGAAAGTCCGGGACAACGGCTTTCTTT	CASSRLGKSGTTAFF
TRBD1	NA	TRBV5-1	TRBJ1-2	TGCGCCAGCAGTACCGGACAGGGGGCTGGCGGCTACACCTTC	CASSTGQGAGGYTF
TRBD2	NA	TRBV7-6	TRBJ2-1	TGTGCCAGCAGCTTAGGTTTGACTAGCGGGGTTGGTTCCTACAATGAGCAGTTCTTC	CASSLGLTSGVGSYNEQFF
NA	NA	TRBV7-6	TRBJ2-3	TGTGCCAGCAGCTTCAGACAGACAGATACGCAGTATTTT	CASSFRQTDTQYF
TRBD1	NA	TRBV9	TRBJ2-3	TGTGCCAGCACCCTCGGGACAGGGAGCACAGATACGCAGTATTTT	CASTLGTGSTDTQYF
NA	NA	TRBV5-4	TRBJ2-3	TGTGCCAGCAGCTTTTTGTGGGGGGGCACAGATACGCAGTATTTT	CASSFLWGGTDTQYF
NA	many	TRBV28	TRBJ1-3	TGTGCCAGCAGTCAACAGGACCCGGTGACGGGAAACACCATATATTTT	CASSQQDPVTGNTIYF
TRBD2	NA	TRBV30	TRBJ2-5	TGTGCCTGGAGTGCCGGGGGGGAGACCCAGTACTTC	CAWSAGGETQYF